This T cell receptor (beta chain) was documented in a study of OX40 agonist ivuxolimab in advanced cancers. Looked up from germline, CDR1 is LNHDA and CDR2 is SQIVND (reference sequence). Trimming shortened V by 5 bases and J by 7 bases, and 23 bases separated the two germline ends. The CDR3 has 16 amino acids. Clones were sequenced by immunoSEQ multiplex PCR, and TCRdb holds only the in-frame ones, with some missing. The sample shows about 70,000 clones, 80% to 85% of them seen only once. The receptor comes from an adult with an advanced solid tumor such as melanoma, head and neck, liver or kidney cancer. The chain couples TRBV19 to TRBJ1-1; D unclear. Sequencing used CD4+ or CD8+ T cells sorted from blood, obtained in a trial of the OX40 agonist ivuxolimab. CDR3 nucleotides: TGTGCCAGTAGTCTTCTAAGGGAGGGAGGCACGGGTGAAGCTTTCTTT. This sequence encodes CASSLLREGGTGEAFF.